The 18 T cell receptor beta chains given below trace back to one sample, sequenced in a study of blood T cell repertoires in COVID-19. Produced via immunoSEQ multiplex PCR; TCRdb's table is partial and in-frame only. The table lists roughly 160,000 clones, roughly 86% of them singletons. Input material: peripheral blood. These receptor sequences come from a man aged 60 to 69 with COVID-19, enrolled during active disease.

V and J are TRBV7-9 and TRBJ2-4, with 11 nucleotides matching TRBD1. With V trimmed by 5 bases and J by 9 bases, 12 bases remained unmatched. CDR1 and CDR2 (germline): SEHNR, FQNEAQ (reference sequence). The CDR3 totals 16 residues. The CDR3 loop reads CASSRGQGAAASIQYF. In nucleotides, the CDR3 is TGTGCCAGCAGCCGAGGACAGGGGGCGGCTGCGAGCATTCAGTACTTC.

CDR3: CASSESGTANNSPLHF. For the CDR3, the DNA is TGTGCCAGCAGTGAATCCGGGACAGCAAATAATTCACCCCTCCACTTT. This rearrangement joins TRBV6-1 to TRBJ1-6; 7 nucleotides match TRBD1. CDR1 is MNHNS and CDR2 is SASEGT in the germline V gene. The CDR3 spans 16 residues. After removal of 2 bases from V and 5 bases from J, the junction contained 6 bases not matched to a gene.

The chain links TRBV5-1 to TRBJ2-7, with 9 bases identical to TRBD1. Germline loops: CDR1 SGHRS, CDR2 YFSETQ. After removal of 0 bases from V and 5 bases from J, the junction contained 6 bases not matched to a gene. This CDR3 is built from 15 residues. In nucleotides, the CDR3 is TGCGCCAGCAGCTTGGATGGGACAGGGCTCGACGAGCAGTACTTC. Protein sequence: CASSLDGTGLDEQYF.

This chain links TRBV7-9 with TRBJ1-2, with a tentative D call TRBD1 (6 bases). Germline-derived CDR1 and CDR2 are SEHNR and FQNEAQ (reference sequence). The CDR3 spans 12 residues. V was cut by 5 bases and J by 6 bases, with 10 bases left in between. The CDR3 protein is CASSGAGDGYTF. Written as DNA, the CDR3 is TGTGCCAGCAGCGGAGCAGGGGATGGCTACACCTTC. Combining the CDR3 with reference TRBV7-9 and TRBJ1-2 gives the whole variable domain DTGVSQNPRHKITKRGQNVTFRCDPISEHNRLYWYRQTLGQGPEFLTYFQNEAQLEKSRLLSDRFSAERPKGSFSTLEIQRTEQGDSAMYLCASSGAGDGYTFGSGTRLTVV.

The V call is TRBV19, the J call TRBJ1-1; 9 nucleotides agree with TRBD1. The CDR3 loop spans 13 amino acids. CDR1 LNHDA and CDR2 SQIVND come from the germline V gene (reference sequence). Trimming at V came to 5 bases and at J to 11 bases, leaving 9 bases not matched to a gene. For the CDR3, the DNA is TGTGCCAGTAGTCCTCGGGACAGGGTGTCGGCTTTCTTT. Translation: CASSPRDRVSAFF.

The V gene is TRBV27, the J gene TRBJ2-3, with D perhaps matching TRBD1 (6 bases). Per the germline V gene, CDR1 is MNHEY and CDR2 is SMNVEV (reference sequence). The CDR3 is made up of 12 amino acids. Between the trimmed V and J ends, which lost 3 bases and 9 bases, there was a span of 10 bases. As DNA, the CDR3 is TGTGCCAGCAGTTTCCAGGGGTACACGCAGTATTTT. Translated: CASSFQGYTQYF.

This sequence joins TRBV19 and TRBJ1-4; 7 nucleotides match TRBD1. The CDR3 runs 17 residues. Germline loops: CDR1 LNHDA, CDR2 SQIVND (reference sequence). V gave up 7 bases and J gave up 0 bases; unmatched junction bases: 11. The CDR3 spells CASTTGDQGATNEKLFF. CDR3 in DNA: TGTGCCAGTACCACGGGAGACCAGGGGGCAACTAATGAAAAACTGTTTTTT.

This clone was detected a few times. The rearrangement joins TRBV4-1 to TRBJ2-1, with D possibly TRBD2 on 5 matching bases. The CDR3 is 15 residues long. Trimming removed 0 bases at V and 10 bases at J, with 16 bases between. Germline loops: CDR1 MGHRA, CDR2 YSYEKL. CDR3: CASSQDPVRDKEQFF. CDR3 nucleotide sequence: TGCGCCAGCAGCCAAGATCCGGTACGGGATAAAGAGCAGTTCTTC.

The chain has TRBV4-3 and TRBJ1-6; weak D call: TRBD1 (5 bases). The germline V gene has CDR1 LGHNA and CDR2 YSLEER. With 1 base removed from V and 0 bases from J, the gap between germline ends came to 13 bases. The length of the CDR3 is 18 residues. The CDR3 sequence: CASSQALDTSSYNSPLHF. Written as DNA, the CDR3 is TGCGCCAGCAGCCAAGCTTTGGACACGAGCTCCTATAATTCACCCCTCCACTTT.

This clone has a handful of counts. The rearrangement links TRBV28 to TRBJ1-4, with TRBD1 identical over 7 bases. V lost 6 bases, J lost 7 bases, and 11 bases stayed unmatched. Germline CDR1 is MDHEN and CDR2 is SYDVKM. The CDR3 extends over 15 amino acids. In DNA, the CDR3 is TGTGCCAGCAGATCCGTACAGGGGTCGGGTGAAAAACTGTTTTTT. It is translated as CASRSVQGSGEKLFF.

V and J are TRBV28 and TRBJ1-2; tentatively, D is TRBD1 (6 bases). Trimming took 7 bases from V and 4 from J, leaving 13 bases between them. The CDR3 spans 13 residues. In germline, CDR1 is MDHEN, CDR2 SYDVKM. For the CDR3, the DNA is TGTGCCAGCAAGGTGGGGGCAAGCTATGGCTACACCTTC. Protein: CASKVGASYGYTF.

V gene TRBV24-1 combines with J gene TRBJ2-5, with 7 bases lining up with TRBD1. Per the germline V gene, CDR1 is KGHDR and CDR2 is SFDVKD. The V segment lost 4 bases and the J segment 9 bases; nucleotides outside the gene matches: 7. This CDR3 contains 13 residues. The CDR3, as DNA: TGTGCCACCAGTGACCCAACGACAGGGCCCCAGTACTTC. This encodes CATSDPTTGPQYF.

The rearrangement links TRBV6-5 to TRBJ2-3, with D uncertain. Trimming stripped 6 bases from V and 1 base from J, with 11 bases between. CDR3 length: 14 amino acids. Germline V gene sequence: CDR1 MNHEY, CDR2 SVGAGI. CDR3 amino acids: CASRDGVGTDTQYF. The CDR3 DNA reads TGTGCCAGCAGGGATGGAGTTGGCACAGATACGCAGTATTTT.

CDR3 DNA sequence: TGTGCCAGTAGTAAAAAAGGACAGTTTCAAGAGACCCAGTACTTC. The encoded protein is CASSKKGQFQETQYF. The V gene is TRBV19, the J gene TRBJ2-5; maybe TRBD1 (6 bases). This CDR3 spans 15 amino acids. Trimming pared 4 bases from V and 2 bases from J, leaving 14 bases between. The germline V gene has CDR1 LNHDA and CDR2 SQIVND (reference sequence). The complete variable domain, with remaining parts taken from reference TRBV19 and TRBJ2-5, reads DGGITQSPKYLFRKEGQNVTLSCEQNLNHDAMYWYRQDPGQGLRLIYYSQIVNDFQKGDIAEGYSVSREKKESFPLTVTSAQKNPTAFYLCASSKKGQFQETQYFGPGTRLLVL.

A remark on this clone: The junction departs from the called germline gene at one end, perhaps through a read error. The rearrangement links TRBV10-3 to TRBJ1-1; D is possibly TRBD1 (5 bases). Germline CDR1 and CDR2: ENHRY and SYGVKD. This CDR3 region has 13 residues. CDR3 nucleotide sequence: TGTGCCACCAGTGCCCAGGGTGGCACTGAAGCTTTCTTT. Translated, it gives CATSAQGGTEAFF.

The DNA for the CDR3 is TGTGCCAGCAGCCGAGGACTCCGAAACACCGGGGAGCTGTTTTTT. Protein: CASSRGLRNTGELFF. J is TRBJ2-2 and V is TRBV14; a possible D gene is TRBD2 (5 bases). V dropped 4 bases and J dropped 2 bases, with 11 bases sitting between them. Germline assignment: CDR1 SGHDN and CDR2 FVKESK. The CDR3 loop spans 15 amino acids.

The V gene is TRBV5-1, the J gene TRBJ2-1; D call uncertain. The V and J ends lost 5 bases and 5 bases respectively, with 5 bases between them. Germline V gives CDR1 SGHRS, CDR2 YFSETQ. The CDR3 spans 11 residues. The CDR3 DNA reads TGCGCCAGCAGAACAAACAATGAGCAGTTCTTC. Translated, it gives CASRTNNEQFF.

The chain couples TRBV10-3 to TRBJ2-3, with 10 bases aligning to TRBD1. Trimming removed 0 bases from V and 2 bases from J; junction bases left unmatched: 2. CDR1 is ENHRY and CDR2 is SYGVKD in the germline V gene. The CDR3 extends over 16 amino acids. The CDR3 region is CAISESTGGYTDTQYF. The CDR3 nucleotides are TGTGCCATCAGTGAGTCGACAGGGGGCTACACAGATACGCAGTATTTT.